Sequencing of this TCR beta chain was carried out in a study of T cell responses to AZD1222 COVID-19 vaccine. The study's findings and limits: Females made up more of the donors, who were largely white British, and clonal diversity may have come out too low. CD4 TCRs covered the whole spike, strongest at regions 160-218 and 743-854.

This CDR3 has 14 amino acids. After removal of 5 bases from V and 3 bases from J, the junction contained 4 bases not matched to a gene. Germline-derived CDR1 and CDR2 are SGHTA and FQGNSA. Sequenced by immunoSEQ multiplex PCR; TCRdb stores in-frame clones only, minus some. There are roughly 190,000 clones in the sample; around 90% occur only once, and 3.6% lies in the top ten. To note about this clone: Its antigen is as yet unknown.

The sequence was collected from an adult who received the MenACWY meningococcal vaccine as a control. This chain connects TRBV7-2 to TRBJ1-5; 7 nucleotides agree with TRBD1. The sequencing used peripheral blood, collected 28 days after the second dose of the MenACWY control vaccine. The CDR3 region is CASSRTGFNQPQHF. DNA of the CDR3: TGTGCCAGCAGCAGGACAGGCTTCAATCAGCCCCAGCATTTT.